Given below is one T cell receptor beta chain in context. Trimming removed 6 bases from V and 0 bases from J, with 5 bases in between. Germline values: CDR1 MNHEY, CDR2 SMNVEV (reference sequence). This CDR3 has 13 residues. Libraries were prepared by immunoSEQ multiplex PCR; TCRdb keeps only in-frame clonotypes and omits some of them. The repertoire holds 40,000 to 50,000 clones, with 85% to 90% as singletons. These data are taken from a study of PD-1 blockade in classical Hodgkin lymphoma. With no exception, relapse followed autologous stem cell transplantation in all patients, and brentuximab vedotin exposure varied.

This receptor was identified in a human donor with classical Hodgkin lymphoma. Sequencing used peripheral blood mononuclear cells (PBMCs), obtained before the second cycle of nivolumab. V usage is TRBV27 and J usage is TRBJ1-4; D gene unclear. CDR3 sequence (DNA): TGTGCCAGCAGAGGGTCAACTAATGAAAAACTGTTTTTT. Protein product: CASRGSTNEKLFF.